A single sample gave rise to the 27 T cell receptor beta chains below, sequenced in a study of blood T cell repertoires in COVID-19. Using immunoSEQ multiplex PCR, the repertoire was profiled, and TCRdb retains in-frame clones only, with some absent. The table records 220,000 or so clones, 82% of them present only once. Sequenced sample: PBMCs or T cells enriched from blood (not recorded which). The receptors derive from a woman in her sixties or seventies who had recovered from COVID-19.

The chain couples TRBV19 to TRBJ1-5; D call uncertain. V lost 5 bases and J 7 bases, leaving 9 bases between the germline ends. CDR3 length: 12 residues. Germline V gene lookup returns CDR1 LNHDA and CDR2 SQIVND (reference sequence). The CDR3, as DNA: TGTGCCAGTAGTGGCAGAGGGCAGCCCCAGCATTTT. It specifies CASSGRGQPQHF.

This sequence joins TRBV6-5 and TRBJ2-7, with a possible D match to TRBD1 (6 bases). The germline V gene encodes CDR1 MNHEY and CDR2 SVGAGI. CDR3 size: 16 residues. Trimming pared 0 bases from V and 7 bases from J, leaving 19 bases between. In DNA form, the CDR3 reads TGTGCCAGCAGTTACTCGACAGGTTACATTCTGGGGGAGCAGTACTTC. Its protein is CASSYSTGYILGEQYF.

A remark on this clone: At one end, the junction sequence differs from germline, possibly due to a read error. CDR3 bases: TGCGCCAGCAGCCTAGGGGACAATGAGAAACTGTTTTTT. This encodes CASSLGDNEKLFF. The chain combines TRBV5-1 with TRBJ1-4, with D maybe TRBD1 (6 bases). The CDR3 totals 13 residues. Germline CDR1 is SGHRS and CDR2 is YFSETQ.

This clone is a singleton in its sample. This rearrangement joins TRBV5-6 to TRBJ1-2; unclear D gene. The CDR3 is 13 amino acids. The V and J ends lost 3 bases and 3 bases respectively, with 9 bases between them. Germline V gene data show CDR1 as SGHDT and CDR2 as YYEEEE. The CDR3 spells CASSSGEDYGYTF. The CDR3 DNA follows: TGTGCCAGCAGCTCGGGAGAGGACTATGGCTACACCTTC.

The gene calls are TRBV2 and TRBJ2-7; TRBD1 might be the D (5 bases). The length of the CDR3 is 13 residues. Per the germline V gene, CDR1 is SNHLY and CDR2 is FYNNEI. Trimming cost V 7 bases and J 6 bases, with 16 bases left between them. CDR3 region: CASTKGRQGEQYF. In DNA, the CDR3 is TGTGCCAGCACCAAGGGTCGCCAGGGCGAGCAGTACTTC.

In this sample, this clone turned up a few times. This chain joins TRBV3-1 (or the pseudogene TRBV3-2) and TRBJ1-4; D might be TRBD1 (5 bases). Trimming took 2 bases from V and 1 from J, leaving 14 bases between them. The length of the CDR3 is 17 residues. Germline-derived CDR1 and CDR2 are LGHDT and YNNKEL (reference sequence). CDR3: CASSQSQGRGTNEKLFF. The CDR3 region has the DNA TGTGCCAGCAGCCAAAGCCAGGGTAGGGGAACTAATGAAAAACTGTTTTTT.

The chain couples TRBV6-5 to TRBJ2-5, with TRBD1 as a possible D gene (5 bases). This CDR3 region has 14 residues. Trimming took 3 bases from V and 5 from J, leaving 13 bases between them. From germline, CDR1 is MNHEY and CDR2 SVGAGI. CDR3: CASSYYRGLETQYF. The CDR3 DNA reads as TGTGCCAGCAGTTATTATAGGGGTTTGGAGACCCAGTACTTC.

The chain joins TRBV19 to TRBJ2-5; 8 nucleotides align to TRBD2. This CDR3 comprises 14 residues. V shed 4 bases and J 4 bases; nucleotides not matched to a gene: 5. CDR1 and CDR2 (germline): LNHDA, SQIVND (reference sequence). CDR3 bases: TGTGCCAGTAGTAGAGTCGCGGGAGGAGAGACCCAGTACTTC. Translated, it gives CASSRVAGGETQYF.

The V gene is TRBV7-2, the J gene TRBJ1-2; no reliable D call. Germline values: CDR1 SGHTA, CDR2 FQGNSA. V was clipped by 3 bases and J by 1 base, with 12 bases between them. The CDR3 length is 15 residues. CDR3 sequence: CASSFLRRHNYGYTF. CDR3 nucleotide sequence: TGTGCCAGCAGCTTTCTGAGGCGGCATAACTATGGCTACACCTTC.

The rearrangement joins TRBV11-2 to TRBJ2-7; perhaps TRBD2 as D (5 bases). This CDR3 contains 14 residues. CDR1 is SGHAT, CDR2 FQNNGV, per germline. Trimming removed 5 bases from V and 6 bases from J, with 17 bases in between. CDR3 coding DNA: TGTGCCAGCAGCACAATCCTGGGAGTTGGCGAGCAGTACTTC. This translates into CASSTILGVGEQYF.

The rearrangement uses TRBV5-1 and TRBJ2-6; D may be TRBD2 (5 bases). V shed 0 bases and J shed 2 bases, with 9 bases lying between them. Germline CDR1 reads SGHRS; CDR2 reads YFSETQ. CDR3 length equals 16 residues. In DNA form, the CDR3 reads TGCGCCAGCAGCTTGGCCGAGGGAGCTGGGGCCAACGTCCTGACTTTC. The encoded protein is CASSLAEGAGANVLTF. The variable domain in full, with the rest retrieved from reference TRBV5-1 and TRBJ2-6, is KAGVTQTPRYLIKTRGQQVTLSCSPISGHRSVSWYQQTPGQGLQFLFEYFSETQRNKGNFPGRFSGRQFSNSRSEMNVSTLELGDSALYLCASSLAEGAGANVLTFGAGSRLTVL.

The chain employs TRBV3-1 (or the pseudogene TRBV3-2) and TRBJ2-5, with 8 bases identical to TRBD2. The germline V gene encodes CDR1 LGHDT and CDR2 YNNKEL (reference sequence). V dropped 4 bases and J dropped 5; count of bases not matched to a gene: 9. The CDR3 contains 15 residues. CDR3 coding DNA: TGTGCCAGCAGCCTTCCGGGACTAGATCCTGAGACCCAGTACTTC. Translating gives CASSLPGLDPETQYF.

CDR3 loop: CASSDIGGGLSNQPQHF. The CDR3 DNA is TGTGCCAGCAGTGATATAGGGGGCGGTTTAAGCAATCAGCCCCAGCATTTT. J is TRBJ1-5 and V is TRBV6-1, with 7 bases fitting TRBD1. In germline, CDR1 is MNHNS, CDR2 SASEGT. Trimming removed 3 bases from V and 1 base from J; junction bases left unmatched: 9. The CDR3 spans 17 residues.

The genes are TRBV7-2 and TRBJ1-5; no firm D call. Trimming cost V 6 bases and J 4 bases, with 10 bases left between them. This CDR3 is 13 amino acids long. Germline V gives CDR1 SGHTA, CDR2 FQGNSA. For the CDR3, the DNA is TGTGCCAGCAGTCCAGAGGTAAATCAGCCCCAGCATTTT. This encodes CASSPEVNQPQHF.

V and J are TRBV5-5 and TRBJ2-7; 14 bases align to TRBD2. The CDR3 runs 16 residues. Germline V gives CDR1 SGHKS, CDR2 YYEKEE (reference sequence). V lost 3 bases and J lost 5; bases outside the gene matches: 7. The CDR3 DNA reads as TGTGCCAGCAGCTCCTGGACTAGCGGGAGGAGAGACGAGCAGTACTTC. Translation gives CASSSWTSGRRDEQYF.

The chain carries TRBV7-6 and TRBJ2-3; D is possibly TRBD2 (5 bases). The length of the CDR3 is 14 residues. The germline gives CDR1 SGHVS, CDR2 FNYEAQ. With 5 bases removed from V and 4 bases from J, the gap between germline ends came to 13 bases. The DNA for the CDR3 is TGTGCCAGCAGCCGAGGGCCGGACGCAGATACGCAGTATTTT. It codes for CASSRGPDADTQYF.

This clone was detected once. The gene calls are TRBV6-5 and TRBJ2-2; 10 positions match TRBD1. The germline CDR1 and CDR2 sequences are MNHEY and SVGAGI. V shed 6 bases and J 7 bases; nucleotides not matched to a gene: 8. This CDR3 spans 15 amino acids. CDR3 in amino acids: CASRETGGLDGELFF. DNA of the CDR3: TGTGCCAGCAGAGAGACAGGGGGCTTGGACGGGGAGCTGTTTTTT.

The chain uses TRBV10-3 and TRBJ2-5, with 7 bases aligning to TRBD1. Germline V CDR1 and CDR2: ENHRY, SYGVKD. The V gene end was trimmed by 5 bases and the J gene end by 2 bases; junction bases not matched to a gene: 8. This CDR3 is built from 15 residues. The CDR3 sequence is CAISLAGGSQETQYF. The CDR3 region has the DNA TGTGCCATCAGTTTGGCAGGGGGTTCTCAAGAGACCCAGTACTTC.

This chain links TRBV19 with TRBJ2-2; 7 bases align to TRBD2. Trimming cost V 1 base and J 6 bases; bases outside gene matches: 2. This CDR3 region has 14 residues. CDR1 is LNHDA, CDR2 SQIVND, per germline (reference sequence). The CDR3 here is CASSIAGGSGELFF. The CDR3 nucleotides read TGTGCCAGTAGTATAGCGGGGGGATCCGGGGAGCTGTTTTTT.

The rearrangement links TRBV10-3 to TRBJ2-5; maybe TRBD1 (6 bases). Germline-derived CDR1 and CDR2 are ENHRY and SYGVKD. Trimming pared 5 bases from V and 5 bases from J, leaving 12 bases between. The CDR3 has 13 residues. The DNA of the CDR3 is TGTGCCATCAGTCCGGACAGTAGGGAGACCCAGTACTTC. Amino acids: CAISPDSRETQYF.

This chain joins TRBV5-1 and TRBJ2-3, with 7 bases fitting TRBD1. Trimming cost V 0 bases and J 0 bases; bases outside gene matches: 4. The CDR3 spans 16 residues. The germline CDR1 and CDR2 sequences are SGHRS and YFSETQ. This CDR3 reads CASSLEGTASTDTQYF. The CDR3 region has the DNA TGCGCCAGCAGCTTGGAGGGGACAGCTAGCACAGATACGCAGTATTTT.

CDR3 in amino acids: CASSQEQGFRNTEAFF. The CDR3 bases are TGCGCCAGCAGCCAAGAACAGGGTTTCAGAAACACTGAAGCTTTCTTT. This chain uses TRBV4-1 with TRBJ1-1; possibly TRBD1 for D (6 bases). CDR3 length equals 16 residues. CDR1 MGHRA and CDR2 YSYEKL come from the germline V gene. Between the trimmed V and J ends, which lost 0 bases and 2 bases, there was a span of 13 bases.

The chain employs TRBV10-2 and TRBJ1-6, with 8 bases identical to TRBD1. The CDR3 has 13 residues. The germline CDR1 and CDR2 sequences are WSHSY and SAAADI. The trim removed 7 bases at V and 10 bases at J, leaving 6 bases unmatched. This chain's CDR3 is CASNDRGVSPLHF. In DNA form, the CDR3 reads TGCGCCAGCAATGACAGGGGCGTCTCACCCCTCCACTTT.

The chain is built from TRBV18 and TRBJ1-5; 7 nucleotides line up with TRBD1. The V segment lost 3 bases and the J segment 4 bases; nucleotides outside the gene matches: 3. In germline, CDR1 is KGHSH, CDR2 LQKENI. The CDR3 spans 14 residues. CDR3 residues: CASSPGTDNQPQHF. The CDR3 coding sequence is TGTGCCAGCTCACCCGGGACAGATAATCAGCCCCAGCATTTT.

The CDR3 sequence is CASSLSGQETQYF. The CDR3 DNA sequence: TGTGCCAGCAGCTTATCGGGACAAGAGACCCAGTACTTC. V and J are TRBV7-9 and TRBJ2-5; possible D gene TRBD2, 5 bases. This CDR3 is built from 13 residues. Germline V gives CDR1 SEHNR, CDR2 FQNEAQ (reference sequence). Trimming cost V 2 bases and J 2 bases, with 6 bases left between them.

The CDR3 DNA sequence: TGTGCCAGCAGGACACTAGCGAGGGGAGAGACCCAGTACTTC. It translates to CASRTLARGETQYF. The rearrangement links TRBV11-2 to TRBJ2-5; 7 positions agree with TRBD2. V lost 6 bases, J lost 4 bases, and 8 bases stayed unmatched. This CDR3 is 14 amino acids long. CDR1 and CDR2 from the germline V gene are SGHAT and FQNNGV.

The V gene is TRBV4-2, the J gene TRBJ2-3, with 8 bases lining up with TRBD2. Germline V gene sequence: CDR1 LGHNA, CDR2 YNFKEQ. There are 17 residues in the CDR3. Unmatched junction bases numbered 6, after V lost 1 base and J lost 0 bases. The CDR3 sequence: CASSQGLRGGSTDTQYF. The DNA for the CDR3 is TGTGCCAGCAGCCAAGGGTTGCGCGGGGGGAGCACAGATACGCAGTATTTT.